A single T cell receptor (beta chain) is shown here with its context. This clone has just a few counts. Its antigen is still unknown. Nothing much larger sits one base from this clone, and base qualities are not available. Enrolling through a virtual design, the prospective study's participants ranged in age from roughly 18 to 100 years and lived across roughly 23 United States geographic areas. In the prospective study, participants were assigned to cohorts based on the clinical history participants reported in a screening survey and a study questionnaire. For ImmuneRACE Cohort 3, a participant was defined as recovered based on two consecutive negative NP/OP PCR tests, clearance by a healthcare professional, or resolution of symptoms. Mobile phlebotomists in the prospective study collected whole blood, serum and a nasopharyngeal or oropharyngeal swab from every participant. Participants in the prospective study had the option to provide additional blood draws and questionnaires over an approximately two-month period. Before DNA extraction, blood samples from the prospective study were shipped at room temperature or frozen.

The CDR3 sequence holds 14 residues, the cysteine and phenylalanine included. CDR3 DNA only is kept here, 42 bases in frame from base 1. Sequences LGHNA (CDR1) and YNFKEQ (CDR2) are obtained from the germline V gene. The junction shows trimming of 5 bases on V and 6 bases on J, and the gene matches do not reach 6 bases of it. The data originate from a study of blood T cell repertoires in COVID-19 (dated by TCRdb to 2020 to 2022). Regarding the complete study: The collaborator samples originated in the United States, Italy and Spain and spanned the acute and convalescent phases of COVID-19. Samples were obtained from the ongoing ImmuneRACE study (first 160 participants) and from some 1,300 subjects provided by 6 global collaborators. The sample metadata nearly always contained a de-identified subject ID, COVID-19 status, age in years and sex. The prospective study material was composed of cDNA or gDNA derived from T cells, B-cell-depleted T cells, or PBMCs. Subjects who had been exposed to COVID-19, were actively infected with it, or had recovered from it provided the deeply sampled blood TCRbeta repertoires that made up the dataset. Where available, HLA class I and class II types were taken from metadata supplied by the sample provider and were not determined by assay-based typing. The repertoires were made available in a free public database intended to serve as a resource for research on the immune response to SARS-CoV-2. The full study reports these points: The amount of clinical and demographic metadata varied by source and participant and was provided uncurated.

TCRbeta CDR3 regions were amplified from genomic DNA by means of the immunoSEQ Assay, a bias-controlled multiplex PCR. Per the original workflow: Nucleated cell counts per sample were estimated from amplification of reference gene primers within the assay. To quantify the absolute abundance of each unique TCRbeta CDR3 rearrangement, sequence reads were collapsed and filtered. Productive Simpson clonality was computed per sample as the square root of Simpson's diversity index over productive rearrangements. Held by TCRdb, this immuneACCESS table contains in-frame sequences only and omits some clones. Under half of the omission traces to an unresolved V gene where checked; the cause of the rest is unknown. V and J calls and clone size are as listed in that table; D and trimming were resolved from the DNA. The sample table records around 330,000 clones; 75% to 90% of these occur just once. The ten largest clonotypes hold approximately 5.2% of the sample.

The chain links TRBV4-2 with TRBJ2-2; 7 bases in the junction line up with TRBD2. The sequence was obtained from a man between 60 and 75 years old who had recovered from COVID-19. Sequencing was carried out using PBMCs or T cells enriched from blood (not recorded which). The bases read TGTGCCAGCAGCTTACAACGGGAGGCCGGGGAGCTGTTTTTT. Its coded protein is CASSLQREAGELFF.